What follows is one T cell receptor beta chain and its context. Its cognate antigen is unknown. The data stem from a study of response to subunit inactivated influenza vaccine. Findings and caveats of the study: Authors suggested each seasonal flu vaccination may recruit only limited numbers of new T cells.

TCRdb independently ran MiXCR on the RT-PCR reads; one entry per CDR3 protein. Counted here are a few hundred thousand distinct CDR3 sequences, 11% to 15% occurring once; the ten biggest clones make up more than 9.5%. CDR3 length: 18 residues. The germline V gene encodes CDR1 SGHAT and CDR2 FQDESV (reference sequence). Trimming left V 3 bases short and J 0 bases short, with 15 bases between. The TCR sequence derives from a man between 45 and 60 years old who received an inactivated influenza vaccine. Sample: PBMCs from blood, taken roughly 12 days after vaccination. This rearrangement joins TRBV11-1 to TRBJ2-6; the D is unclear. The CDR3 bases are TGTGCCAGCAGCTTCTCATCCAAACTGCTCTCTGGGGCCAACGTCCTGACTTTC. It yields the protein CASSFSSKLLSGANVLTF.